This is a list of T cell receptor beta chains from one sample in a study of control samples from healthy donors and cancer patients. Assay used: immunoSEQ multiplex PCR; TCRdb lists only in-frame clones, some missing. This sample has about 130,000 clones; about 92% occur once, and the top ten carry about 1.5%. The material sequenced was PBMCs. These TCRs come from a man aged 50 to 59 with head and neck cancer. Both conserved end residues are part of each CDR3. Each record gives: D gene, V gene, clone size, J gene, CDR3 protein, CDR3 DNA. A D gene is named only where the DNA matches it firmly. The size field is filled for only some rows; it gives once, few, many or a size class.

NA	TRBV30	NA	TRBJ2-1	CAWSGARASYNEQFF	TGTGCCTGGAGTGGGGCCCGGGCGAGCTACAATGAGCAGTTCTTC
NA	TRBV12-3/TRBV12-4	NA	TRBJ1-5	CASSLVSNQPQHF	TGTGCCAGCAGTTTGGTCAGCAATCAGCCCCAGCATTTT
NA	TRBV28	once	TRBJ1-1	CASSSGGGGGNTEAFF	TGTGCCAGCAGTTCTGGGGGGGGAGGAGGGAACACTGAAGCTTTCTTT
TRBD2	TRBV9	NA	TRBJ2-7	CASSADAGEMDEQYF	TGTGCCAGCAGCGCCGATGCGGGGGAGATGGACGAGCAGTACTTC
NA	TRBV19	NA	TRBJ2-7	CASRYAGEQYF	TGTGCCAGTAGGTACGCGGGGGAGCAGTACTTC
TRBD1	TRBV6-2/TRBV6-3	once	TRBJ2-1	CASSPHRTGGLDEQFF	TGTGCCAGCAGCCCCCACCGGACAGGGGGCTTGGATGAGCAGTTCTTC
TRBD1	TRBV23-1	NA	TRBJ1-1	CASSQSILDRMDTEAFF	TGCGCCAGCAGTCAATCGATATTGGACAGGATGGACACTGAAGCTTTCTTT
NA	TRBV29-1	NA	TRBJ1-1	CSVGPERVNTEAFF	TGCAGCGTTGGGCCAGAACGCGTGAACACTGAAGCTTTCTTT
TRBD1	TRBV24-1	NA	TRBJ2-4	CATSEPGQGDDIQYF	TGTGCCACCAGTGAACCGGGACAGGGGGACGACATTCAGTACTTC
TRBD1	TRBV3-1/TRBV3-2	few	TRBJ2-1	CATGRGINEQFF	TGTGCGACGGGCAGGGGGATCAATGAGCAGTTCTTC
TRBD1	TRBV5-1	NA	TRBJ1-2	CASSFDRGFYGYTF	TGCGCCAGCAGTTTTGACAGGGGGTTCTATGGCTACACCTTC
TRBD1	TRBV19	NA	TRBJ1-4	CASSKDRGREKLFF	TGTGCCAGTAGTAAGGACAGGGGTCGGGAAAAACTGTTTTTT
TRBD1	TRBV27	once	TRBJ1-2	CASRGTVNYGYTF	TGTGCCAGCCGAGGGACAGTAAACTATGGCTACACCTTC
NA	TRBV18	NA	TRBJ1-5	CASSPPDYSNQPQHF	TGTGCCAGCTCACCACCCGATTATAGCAATCAGCCCCAGCATTTT
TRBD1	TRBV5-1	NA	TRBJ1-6	CASSPGGQGGSPLHF	TGCGCCAGCAGCCCCGGGGGGCAGGGGGGTTCACCCCTCCACTTT
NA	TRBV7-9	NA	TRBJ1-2	CASSLLGQGPKYGYTF	TGTGCCAGCAGCTTATTGGGTCAGGGCCCGAAATATGGCTACACCTTC
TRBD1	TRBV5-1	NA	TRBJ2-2	CASSLVHLQGITGELFF	TGCGCCAGCAGCTTGGTACATCTACAGGGGATTACCGGGGAGCTGTTTTTT
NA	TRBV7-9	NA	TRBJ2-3	CASSHPTTDTQYF	TGTGCCAGCAGCCACCCTACCACAGATACGCAGTATTTT
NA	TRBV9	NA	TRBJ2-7	CASSVAPTGTSYEQYF	TGTGCCAGCAGCGTAGCTCCGACCGGGACATCCTACGAGCAGTACTTC
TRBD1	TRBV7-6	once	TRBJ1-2	CASSPHGTGELYGYTF	TGTGCCAGCAGCCCCCACGGGACAGGCGAACTTTATGGCTACACCTTC
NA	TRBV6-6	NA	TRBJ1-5	CASSPVSTPSSNQPQHF	TGTGCCAGCAGTCCGGTTTCGACTCCCAGTAGCAATCAGCCCCAGCATTTT
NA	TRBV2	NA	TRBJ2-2	CASTPGSANTGELFF	TGTGCCAGCACCCCGGGTAGCGCGAACACCGGGGAGCTGTTTTTT
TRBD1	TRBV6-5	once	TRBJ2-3	CASSRDRGTKDTQYF	TGTGCCAGCAGTCGGGACAGGGGGACGAAAGATACGCAGTATTTT
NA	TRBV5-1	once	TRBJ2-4	CASSLAGVSGASGNIQYF	TGCGCCAGCAGCTTGGCCGGGGTTTCTGGCGCCTCGGGAAACATTCAGTACTTC
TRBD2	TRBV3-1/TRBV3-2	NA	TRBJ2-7	CASSQAGQAGDYEQYF	TGTGCCAGCAGCCAAGCCGGGCAAGCGGGGGACTACGAGCAGTACTTC
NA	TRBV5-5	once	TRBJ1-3	CASSRGQFSGNTIYF	TGTGCCAGCAGCCGCGGACAGTTCTCTGGAAACACCATATATTTT
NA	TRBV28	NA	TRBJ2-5	CASSSYPPRWGEGETQYF	TGTGCCAGCAGTTCATATCCCCCGCGTTGGGGTGAGGGGGAGACCCAGTACTTC
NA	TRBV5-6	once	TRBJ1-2	CASSLPGAYGYTF	TGTGCCAGCAGCTTGCCGGGGGCCTATGGCTACACCTTC
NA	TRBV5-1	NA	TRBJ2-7	CASSPFPPSGSSSYEQYF	TGCGCCAGCAGCCCCTTTCCGCCTAGTGGCTCTAGCTCCTACGAGCAGTACTTC
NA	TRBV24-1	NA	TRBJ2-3	CATSELTDTDTQYF	TGTGCCACCAGTGAGTTGACAGACACAGATACGCAGTATTTT
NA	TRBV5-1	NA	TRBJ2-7	CASRDSSYEQYF	TGCGCCAGCAGAGACAGCTCCTACGAGCAGTACTTC
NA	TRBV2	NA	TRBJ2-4	CASSDDSPLAKNIQYF	TGTGCCAGCAGTGACGACAGTCCACTAGCCAAAAACATTCAGTACTTC
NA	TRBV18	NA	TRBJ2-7	CASSPTATYEQYF	TGTGCCAGCTCACCGACAGCCACCTACGAACAGTACTTC
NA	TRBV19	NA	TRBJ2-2	CASSIGGAGELFF	TGTGCCAGTAGTATAGGTGGAGCGGGGGAGCTGTTTTTT
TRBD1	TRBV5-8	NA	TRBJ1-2	CASSLVGTGVPRQGYTF	TGTGCCAGCAGCTTGGTAGGGACAGGGGTCCCGCGGCAGGGCTACACCTTC
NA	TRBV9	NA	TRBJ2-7	CASSPPGTSYEQYF	TGTGCCAGCAGCCCTCCCGGGACGTCCTACGAGCAGTACTTC
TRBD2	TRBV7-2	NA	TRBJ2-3	CANSLASRPGTSERTDTQYF	TGTGCCAACAGCTTAGCGAGCCGTCCCGGGACTAGCGAGCGCACAGATACGCAGTATTTT
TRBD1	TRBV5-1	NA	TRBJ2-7	CASSLADRVREQYF	TGCGCCAGCAGCTTGGCTGACAGGGTCCGCGAGCAGTACTTC
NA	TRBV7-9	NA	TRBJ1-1	CASTRPMNTEAFF	TGTGCCAGCACCCGACCCATGAACACTGAAGCTTTCTTT
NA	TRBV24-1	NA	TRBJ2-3	CATSDGNLRGKIDTQYF	TGTGCCACCAGTGATGGCAACCTTCGAGGGAAGATAGATACGCAGTATTTT
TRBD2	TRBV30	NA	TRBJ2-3	CAWSTSGAPDTQYF	TGTGCCTGGAGTACTAGCGGGGCCCCGGATACGCAGTATTTT
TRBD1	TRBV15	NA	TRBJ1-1	CATSRDQATGDTEAFF	TGTGCCACCAGCAGAGATCAAGCGACAGGGGACACTGAAGCTTTCTTT
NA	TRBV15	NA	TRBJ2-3	CATSPLVRGDTQYF	TGTGCCACCAGCCCCCTCGTAAGGGGAGATACGCAGTATTTT
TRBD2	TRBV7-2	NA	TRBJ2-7	CASSLTSGGFATYEQYF	TGTGCCAGCAGCTTAACCAGCGGGGGGTTCGCGACCTACGAGCAGTACTTC
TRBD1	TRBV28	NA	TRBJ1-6	CASSRGQAGNNSPLHF	TGTGCCAGCAGCCGCGGACAGGCTGGGAATAATTCACCCCTCCACTTT
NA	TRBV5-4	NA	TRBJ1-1	CASNVVPNTEAFF	TGTGCCAGCAACGTCGTCCCGAACACTGAAGCTTTCTTT
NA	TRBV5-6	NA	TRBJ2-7	CASSLDSGNEQYF	TGTGCCAGCAGCTTGGATTCAGGGAACGAGCAGTACTTC
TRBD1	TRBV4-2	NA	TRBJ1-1	CASSQEIGQGGVAFF	TGTGCCAGCAGCCAAGAAATCGGACAGGGGGGTGTAGCTTTCTTT
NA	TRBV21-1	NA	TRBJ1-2	CASSKGERDTTADYGYTF	TGTGCCAGCAGCAAAGGAGAAAGGGACACCACCGCGGACTATGGCTACACCTTC
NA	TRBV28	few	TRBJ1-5	CASRGRDNQPQHF	TGTGCCAGCAGGGGGAGGGACAATCAGCCCCAGCATTTT